This T cell receptor (beta chain) was found in a study of blood T cell repertoires in COVID-19 (dated by TCRdb to 2020 to 2022). In the study overall: The collaborator samples originated in the United States, Italy and Spain and spanned the acute and convalescent phases of COVID-19. Subjects who had been exposed to COVID-19, were actively infected with it, or had recovered from it provided the deeply sampled blood TCRbeta repertoires that made up the dataset. The material from the prospective study consisted of cDNA or gDNA derived from T cells, B-cell-depleted T cells, or PBMCs. The sample metadata nearly always contained a de-identified subject ID, COVID-19 status, age in years and sex. Where HLA class I and class II types were available, the types were taken from metadata supplied by the sample provider, not from assay-based typing. Samples were obtained from the ongoing ImmuneRACE study (first 160 participants) and from over 1,000 subjects provided by 6 global collaborators. The repertoires were made available in a free public database intended to serve as a resource for research on the immune response to SARS-CoV-2. The paper as a whole reports these results and caveats: Clinical and demographic metadata were provided uncurated, with the amount varying by source and participant.

TCRbeta CDR3 regions were amplified from genomic DNA using the immunoSEQ Assay, a bias-controlled multiplex PCR. The paper's processing steps were these. Within the assay, amplification of reference gene primers was used to estimate how many nucleated cells each sample contained. Sequence reads were collapsed and filtered to measure the absolute abundance of every unique TCRbeta CDR3 rearrangement. For each sample, productive Simpson clonality was calculated as the square root of Simpson's diversity index over productive rearrangements. As stored in TCRdb, this immuneACCESS dataset retains in-frame rearrangements with V and J assigned. A fraction of the clones does not appear; measured against another copy, unresolved V genes explain less than half of the discrepancy, and the remainder lacks a known reason. The V and J calls and clone size were taken over from that table, and D and trimming were inferred from the DNA. This sample comprises roughly 250,000 clones, approximately 89% of them detected only once. 2% to 2.5% of the sample comes from the top ten.

V lost 1 base and J lost 9 bases, and the count of bases not matched to a germline gene is 3. CDR1 and CDR2 are drawn from the germline V gene: MNHNS, SASEGT. The CDR3 numbers 15 residues from cysteine through phenylalanine. The DNA shown is the 45-base CDR3, in frame from base 1. With respect to this clone: Its cognate antigen has yet to be identified. Per-base qualities were not stored, and no clone one base away is much larger.

Collaborating institutions collected whole blood in K2EDTA tubes following their own protocols. For TCRbeta analysis, collaborators shipped samples as frozen whole blood, isolated PBMCs, or DNA extracted from either of those sample types. Source material: peripheral blood. The receptor's source is a woman aged 45-60 years with acute or convalescent COVID-19. The rearranged segments are TRBV6-1 and TRBJ1-6; 10 junctional bases match TRBD1. The nucleotide sequence reads as follows: TGTGCCAGCAGTGAAGTCGGGGACAGGGGTTCACCCCTCCACTTT. It translates to CASSEVGDRGSPLHF.